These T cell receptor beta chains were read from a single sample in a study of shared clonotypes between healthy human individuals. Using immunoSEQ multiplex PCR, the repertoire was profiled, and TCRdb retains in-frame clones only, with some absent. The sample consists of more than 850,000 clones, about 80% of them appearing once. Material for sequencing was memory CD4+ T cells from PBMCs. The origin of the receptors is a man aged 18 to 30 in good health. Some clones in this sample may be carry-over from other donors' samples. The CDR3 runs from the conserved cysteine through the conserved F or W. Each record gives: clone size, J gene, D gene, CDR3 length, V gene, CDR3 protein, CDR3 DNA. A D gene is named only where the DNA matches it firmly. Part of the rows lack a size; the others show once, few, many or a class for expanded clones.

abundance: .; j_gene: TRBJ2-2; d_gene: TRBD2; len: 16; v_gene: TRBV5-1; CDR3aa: CASSLGTSENTGELFF; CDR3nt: TGCGCCAGCAGCTTAGGGACTAGTGAGAACACCGGGGAGCTGTTTTTT
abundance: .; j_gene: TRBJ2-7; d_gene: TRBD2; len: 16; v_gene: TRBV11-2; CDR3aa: CASSSLTSGAPYEQYF; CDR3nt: TGTGCCAGCAGCTCGCTCACTAGCGGGGCCCCCTACGAGCAGTACTTC
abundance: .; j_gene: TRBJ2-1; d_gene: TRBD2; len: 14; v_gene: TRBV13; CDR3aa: CASSLRTSYNEQFF; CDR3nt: TGTGCCAGCAGCCTGCGGACTAGTTACAATGAGCAGTTCTTC
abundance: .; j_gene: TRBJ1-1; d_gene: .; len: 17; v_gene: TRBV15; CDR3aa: CATSRGSGQHMNTEAFF; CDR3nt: TGTGCCACCAGCAGAGGATCGGGGCAGCACATGAACACTGAAGCTTTCTTT
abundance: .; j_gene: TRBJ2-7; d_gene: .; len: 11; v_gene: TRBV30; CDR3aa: CAWSMVQEQYF; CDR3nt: TGTGCCTGGAGTATGGTCCAGGAGCAGTACTTC
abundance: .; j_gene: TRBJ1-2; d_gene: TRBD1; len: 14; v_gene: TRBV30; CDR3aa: CAWQGAKGTYGYTF; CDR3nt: TGTGCCTGGCAGGGGGCGAAGGGGACTTATGGCTACACCTTC
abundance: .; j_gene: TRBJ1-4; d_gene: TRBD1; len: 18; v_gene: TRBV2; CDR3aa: CASSGIGTGLATNEKLFF; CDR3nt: TGTGCCAGCAGCGGGATCGGGACAGGGTTAGCAACTAATGAAAAACTGTTTTTT
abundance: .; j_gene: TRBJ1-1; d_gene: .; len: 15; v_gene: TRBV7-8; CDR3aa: CASSLRDRGSDLAFF; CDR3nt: TGTGCCAGCAGCCTACGGGACCGTGGAAGTGATTTGGCTTTCTTT
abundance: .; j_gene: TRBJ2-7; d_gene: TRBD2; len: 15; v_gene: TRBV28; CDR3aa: CASSPTSGNSYEQYF; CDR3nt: TGTGCCAGCAGTCCGACTAGCGGGAACTCCTACGAGCAGTACTTC
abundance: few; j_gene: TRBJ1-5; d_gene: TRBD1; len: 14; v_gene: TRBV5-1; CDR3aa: CASSTGQDHQPQHF; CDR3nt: TGCGCCAGCAGCACCGGACAGGATCATCAGCCCCAGCATTTT
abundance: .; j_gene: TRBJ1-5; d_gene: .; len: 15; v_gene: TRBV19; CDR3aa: CASSMSGRNNQPQHF; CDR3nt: TGTGCCAGTAGTATGAGTGGACGGAATAATCAGCCCCAGCATTTT
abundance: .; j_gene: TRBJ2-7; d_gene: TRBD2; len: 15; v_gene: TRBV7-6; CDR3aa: CASSPQLAGAYEQYF; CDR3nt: TGTGCCAGCAGCCCACAACTAGCGGGGGCCTACGAGCAGTACTTC
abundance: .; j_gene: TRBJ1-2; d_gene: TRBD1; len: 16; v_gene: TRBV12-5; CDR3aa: CASGLVLGQGDYGYTF; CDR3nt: TGTGCTAGTGGTTTGGTACTCGGACAGGGGGACTATGGCTACACCTTC
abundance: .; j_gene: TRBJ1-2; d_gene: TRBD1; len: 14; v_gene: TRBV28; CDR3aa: CASSRPGQHYGYTF; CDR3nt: TGTGCCAGCAGTCGCCCGGGACAGCACTATGGCTACACCTTC
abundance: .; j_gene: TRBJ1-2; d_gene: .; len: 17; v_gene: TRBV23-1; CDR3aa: CASSPEYREYLGDGYTF; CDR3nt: TGCGCCAGCAGTCCGGAGTACAGGGAATATCTCGGGGATGGCTACACCTTC
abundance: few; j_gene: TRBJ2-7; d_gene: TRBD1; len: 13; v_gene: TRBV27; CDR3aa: CASSPGQAYEQYF; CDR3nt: TGTGCCAGCAGTCCGGGACAGGCCTACGAGCAGTACTTC
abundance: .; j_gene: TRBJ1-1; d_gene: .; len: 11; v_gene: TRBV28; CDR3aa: CATILGREAFF; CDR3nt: TGTGCCACCATCCTGGGGAGGGAAGCTTTCTTT
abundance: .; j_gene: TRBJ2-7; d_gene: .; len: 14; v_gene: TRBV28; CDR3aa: CASSQSVGLREQYF; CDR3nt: TGTGCCAGCAGTCAATCTGTAGGGCTGAGGGAGCAGTACTTC
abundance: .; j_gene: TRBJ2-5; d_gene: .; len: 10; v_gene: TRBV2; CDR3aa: CASTQETQYF; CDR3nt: TGTGCCAGCACGCAAGAGACCCAGTACTTC
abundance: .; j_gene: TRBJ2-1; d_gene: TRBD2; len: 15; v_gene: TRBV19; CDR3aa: CASSIAGGSRDEQFF; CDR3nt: TGTGCCAGTAGTATAGCTGGCGGGAGTCGGGATGAGCAGTTCTTC
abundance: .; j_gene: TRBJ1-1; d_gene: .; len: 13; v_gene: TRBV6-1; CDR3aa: CASSDQSYTEAFF; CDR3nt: TGTGCCAGCAGTGATCAGAGCTACACTGAAGCTTTCTTT
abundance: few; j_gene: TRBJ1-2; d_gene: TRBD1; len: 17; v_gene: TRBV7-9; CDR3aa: CASSSSPRDRANYGYTF; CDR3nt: TGTGCCAGCAGCTCCTCACCCCGGGACAGAGCTAACTATGGCTACACCTTC
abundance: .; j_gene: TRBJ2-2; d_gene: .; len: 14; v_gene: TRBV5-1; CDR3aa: CASSLDPSTGELFF; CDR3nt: TGCGCCAGCAGCCTGGATCCTTCAACCGGGGAGCTGTTTTTT
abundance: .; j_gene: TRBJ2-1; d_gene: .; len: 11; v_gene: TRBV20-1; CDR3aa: CSSSGRTGQFF; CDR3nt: TGCAGTAGCTCCGGGCGTACAGGGCAGTTCTTC
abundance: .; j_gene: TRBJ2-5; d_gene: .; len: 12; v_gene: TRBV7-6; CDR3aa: CASSLVKETQYF; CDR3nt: TGTGCCAGCAGCTTGGTGAAGGAGACCCAGTACTTC
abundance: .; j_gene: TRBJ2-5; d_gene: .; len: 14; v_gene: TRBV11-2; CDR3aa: CASSPQSGQETQYF; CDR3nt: TGTGCCAGCAGCCCCCAGTCGGGGCAAGAGACCCAGTACTTC
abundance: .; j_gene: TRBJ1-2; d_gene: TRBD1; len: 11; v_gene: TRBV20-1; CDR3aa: CSATTGDGYTF; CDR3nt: TGCAGTGCCACGACAGGGGATGGCTACACCTTC
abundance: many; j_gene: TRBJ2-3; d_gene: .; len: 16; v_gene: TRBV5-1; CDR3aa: CASSSYLIAQGDTQYF; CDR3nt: TGCGCCAGCAGCTCTTACCTTATTGCCCAAGGAGATACGCAGTATTTT
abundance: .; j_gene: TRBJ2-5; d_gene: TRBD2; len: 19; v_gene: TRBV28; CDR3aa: CASSLVLELAGVRRETQYF; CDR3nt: TGTGCCAGCAGTTTGGTACTCGAACTAGCGGGAGTAAGGCGAGAGACCCAGTACTTC
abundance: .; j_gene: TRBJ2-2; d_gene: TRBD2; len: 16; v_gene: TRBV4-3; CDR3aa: CASNLEGGRNPGELFF; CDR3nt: TGCGCCAGTAACCTGGAGGGAGGGCGTAATCCCGGGGAGCTGTTTTTT
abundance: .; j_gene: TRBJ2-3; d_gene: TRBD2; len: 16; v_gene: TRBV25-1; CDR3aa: CASSASSGKSTDTQYF; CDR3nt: TGTGCCAGCAGTGCTTCTAGCGGGAAGAGCACAGATACGCAGTATTTT
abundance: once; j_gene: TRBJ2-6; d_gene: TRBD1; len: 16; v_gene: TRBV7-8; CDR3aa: CASSHRGGAGANVLTF; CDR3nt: TGTGCCAGCAGCCACAGGGGCGGAGCTGGGGCCAACGTCCTGACTTTC
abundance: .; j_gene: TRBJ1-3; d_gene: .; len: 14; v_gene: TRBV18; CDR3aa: CASSRDGTGNTIYF; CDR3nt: TGTGCCAGCTCGCGGGACGGAACTGGAAACACCATATATTTT
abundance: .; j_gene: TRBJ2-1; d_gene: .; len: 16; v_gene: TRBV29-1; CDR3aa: CSVEWVRGTPYNEQFF; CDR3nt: TGCAGCGTTGAATGGGTCAGGGGTACCCCCTACAATGAGCAGTTCTTC
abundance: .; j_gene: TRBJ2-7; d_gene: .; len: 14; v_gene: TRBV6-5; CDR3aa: CASSYLSGTYEQYF; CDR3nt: TGTGCCAGCAGTTACTTGTCAGGGACCTACGAGCAGTACTTC
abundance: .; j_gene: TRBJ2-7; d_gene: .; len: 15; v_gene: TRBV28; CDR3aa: CASSLAAKSSYEQYF; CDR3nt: TGTGCCAGCAGTTTAGCGGCCAAGAGCTCCTACGAGCAGTACTTC
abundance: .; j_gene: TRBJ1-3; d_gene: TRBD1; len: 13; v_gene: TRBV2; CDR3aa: CASRDREGNTIYF; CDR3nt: TGTGCCAGCAGGGACAGGGAAGGGAACACCATATATTTT
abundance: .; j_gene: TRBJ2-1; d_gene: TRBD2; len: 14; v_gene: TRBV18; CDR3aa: CASSPGGSGNEQFF; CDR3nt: TGTGCCAGCTCCCCGGGGGGGAGCGGCAATGAGCAGTTCTTC
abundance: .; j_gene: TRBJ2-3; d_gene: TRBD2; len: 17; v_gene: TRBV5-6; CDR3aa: CASSRRGSGTLIRGQYF; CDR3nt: TGTGCCAGCAGCCGTCGCGGTAGCGGGACTTTGATACGTGGGCAGTATTTT
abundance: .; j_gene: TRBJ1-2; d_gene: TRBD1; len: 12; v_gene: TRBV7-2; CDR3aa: CASSLANRGPIF; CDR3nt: TGTGCCAGCAGCTTAGCGAACAGGGGGCCTATCTTC
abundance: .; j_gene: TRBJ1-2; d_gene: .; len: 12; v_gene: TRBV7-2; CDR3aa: CASSTSEIGYTF; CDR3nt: TGTGCCAGCAGCACCTCAGAAATCGGCTACACCTTC
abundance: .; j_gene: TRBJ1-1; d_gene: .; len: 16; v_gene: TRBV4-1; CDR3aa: CASSQDLGRVATEAFF; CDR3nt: TGCGCCAGCAGCCAAGATCTCGGCAGGGTCGCCACTGAAGCTTTCTTT
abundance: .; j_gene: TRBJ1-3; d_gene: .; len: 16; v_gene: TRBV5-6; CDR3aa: CASSLRWQGLGNTIYF; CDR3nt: TGTGCCAGCAGCTTGAGGTGGCAGGGCCTTGGAAACACCATATATTTT
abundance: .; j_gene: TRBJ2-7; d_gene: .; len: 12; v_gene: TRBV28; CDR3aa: CASRFTGNEQYF; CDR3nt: TGTGCCAGCAGATTTACAGGGAACGAGCAGTACTTC
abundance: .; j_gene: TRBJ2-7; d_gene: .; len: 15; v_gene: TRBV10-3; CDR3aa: CAITLGGGEGGEQYF; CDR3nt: TGTGCCATCACCCTGGGAGGGGGCGAAGGCGGCGAGCAGTACTTC